These T cell receptor beta chains were read from a single sample in a study of T-cell reconstitution after alpha-beta-depleted transplantation in children. MiXCR, run by TCRdb on the PCR reads, gives a single entry per CDR3 protein. The data hold 300,000 or so distinct CDR3 sequences, with around 9.6% observed a single time. The input for sequencing was PBMCs from the stem cell graft donor, taken from the stem cell graft. The receptors here all came from a human donor who donated a stem cell graft to a child with SCID. Both conserved end residues are part of each CDR3. D genes are given only for firm matches. Rows may omit the clone size; those that give it use once, few, many or a size class.

.	TRBV20-1	.	TRBJ1-5	CSARKQGGYQPQHF	TGCAGTGCTAGAAAACAGGGCGGGTATCAGCCCCAGCATTTT
.	TRBV9	few	TRBJ2-3	CASSVETGRTDTQYF	TGTGCCAGCAGCGTAGAAACGGGGAGGACAGATACGCAGTATTTT
.	TRBV7-2	many	TRBJ2-1	CASSFMRNEQFF	TGTGCCAGCAGCTTTATGCGGAATGAGCAGTTCTTC
.	TRBV12-3/TRBV12-4	.	TRBJ1-6	CASTNSQGNSPLHF	TGTGCCAGCACCAACTCGCAGGGGAATTCACCCCTCCACTTT
.	TRBV5-1	.	TRBJ2-7	CALTQGISYEQYF	TGCGCCTTAACCCAGGGGATCTCCTACGAGCAGTACTTC
.	TRBV20-1	many	TRBJ2-7	CSARDPTGIYEQYF	TGCAGTGCTAGAGATCCCACAGGGATTTACGAGCAGTACTTC
TRBD2	TRBV20-1	many	TRBJ2-1	CSARLAGGNYNEQFF	TGCAGTGCTAGACTGGCGGGGGGAAACTACAATGAGCAGTTCTTC
TRBD1	TRBV20-1	.	TRBJ2-7	CSARGQGAEQYF	TGCAGTGCTAGGGGACAGGGAGCCGAGCAGTACTTC
TRBD1	TRBV2	few	TRBJ2-7	CASSGVSGQGAYEQYF	TGTGCCAGCAGTGGTGTTTCGGGACAGGGGGCCTACGAGCAGTACTTC
TRBD1	TRBV5-1	few	TRBJ2-2	CASSAGQGDTGELFF	TGCGCCAGCAGCGCGGGACAGGGAGACACCGGGGAGCTGTTTTTT
TRBD1	TRBV2	few	TRBJ1-2	CASSLTGITYGYTF	TGTGCCAGCAGTTTGACAGGGATTACCTATGGCTACACCTTC
.	TRBV18	.	TRBJ2-5	CASSPRDVNAETQYF	TGTGCCAGCTCACCACGAGACGTAAATGCAGAGACCCAGTACTTC
.	TRBV11-2	few	TRBJ1-2	CASSSVGASNYGYTF	TGTGCCAGCAGCTCCGTCGGAGCCTCAAACTATGGCTACACCTTC
TRBD1	TRBV4-1	many	TRBJ1-1	CASSQDYTGVTEAFF	TGCGCCAGCAGCCAAGACTATACAGGGGTAACTGAAGCTTTCTTT
.	TRBV7-2	.	TRBJ2-7	CASSLEAGSPYEQYF	TGTGCCAGCAGCTTAGAGGCTGGGTCACCCTACGAGCAGTACTTC
.	TRBV27	.	TRBJ1-2	CASSLQVNYGYTF	TGTGCCAGCAGTTTACAGGTTAACTATGGCTACACCTTC
TRBD2	TRBV5-1	few	TRBJ2-3	CASSLKRGGLSTDTQYF	TGCGCCAGCAGCTTGAAGCGGGGGGGCTTAAGCACAGATACGCAGTATTTT
.	TRBV20-1	.	TRBJ1-5	CSARGISNQPQHF	TGCAGTGCCCGAGGGATTAGCAATCAGCCCCAGCATTTT
TRBD1	TRBV19	few	TRBJ1-1	CASSPGQTEAFF	TGTGCCAGTAGTCCGGGACAGACTGAAGCTTTCTTT
.	TRBV20-1	few	TRBJ2-7	CSARPLSGDSYEQYF	TGCAGTGCTCGACCCCTGTCAGGGGACTCCTACGAGCAGTACTTC
TRBD1	TRBV9	.	TRBJ1-6	CASSERPGQPSPLHF	TGTGCCAGCAGCGAGCGTCCGGGACAGCCTTCACCCCTCCACTTT
TRBD2	TRBV5-5	few	TRBJ2-2	CASSRGGETTGELFF	TGTGCCAGCAGCCGTGGGGGGGAGACCACCGGGGAGCTGTTTTTT
.	TRBV20-1	.	TRBJ1-3	CSAKRGQTSGNTIYF	TGCAGTGCTAAACGTGGACAGACCTCTGGAAACACCATATATTTT
.	TRBV18	.	TRBJ2-2	CASSPRDLVTGELFF	TGTGCCAGCTCGCCTCGGGACCTTGTTACCGGGGAGCTGTTTTTT
.	TRBV29-1	few	TRBJ2-2	CSVEVAPGANTGELFF	TGCAGCGTTGAAGTCGCGCCAGGGGCGAACACCGGGGAGCTGTTTTTT
TRBD1	TRBV5-1	few	TRBJ2-2	CASSVPGQGIGELFF	TGCGCCAGCAGCGTACCGGGACAGGGGATCGGGGAGCTGTTTTTT
.	TRBV10-3	few	TRBJ1-1	CAISDGRTGTEAFF	TGTGCCATCAGTGATGGGCGCACAGGGACTGAAGCTTTCTTT
.	TRBV20-1	.	TRBJ2-3	CSARGGPSGLGGTQYF	TGCAGTGCTAGAGGGGGGCCTAGCGGTCTGGGCGGCACGCAGTATTTT